One and the same sample provided the 9 T cell receptor beta chains below, sequenced in a study of blood T cell repertoires in COVID-19. The repertoire was sequenced with immunoSEQ multiplex PCR; TCRdb's copy has only in-frame clones and lacks some. The table records 200,000 to 300,000 clones, 88% of them present only once. Sequenced material: peripheral blood. Receptor source: a woman in her 30s with acute or convalescent COVID-19.

V is TRBV7-2 and J is TRBJ2-3, with D tentatively TRBD2 (6 bases). The CDR3 spans 15 residues. The V end lost 4 bases, the J end lost 1 base, and 12 bases lay between the germline ends. The germline V gene has CDR1 SGHTA and CDR2 FQGNSA. CDR3 sequence reads: CASSSGTGGTDTQYF. CDR3 nucleotides: TGTGCCAGCAGCTCGGGGACTGGAGGCACAGATACGCAGTATTTT.

The chain recombines TRBV19 with TRBJ2-7; the D is unclear. Trimming pared 2 bases from V and 2 bases from J, leaving 7 bases between. Germline-derived CDR1 and CDR2 are LNHDA and SQIVND (reference sequence). The CDR3 is made up of 13 amino acids. The CDR3 reads CASSIYSTYEQYF. CDR3 sequence (DNA): TGTGCCAGTAGTATATACAGTACCTACGAGCAGTACTTC. Complete variable domain (other parts from reference TRBV19 and TRBJ2-7): DGGITQSPKYLFRKEGQNVTLSCEQNLNHDAMYWYRQDPGQGLRLIYYSQIVNDFQKGDIAEGYSVSREKKESFPLTVTSAQKNPTAFYLCASSIYSTYEQYFGPGTRLTVT.

V is TRBV5-1 and J is TRBJ2-7; TRBD2 agrees at 7 bases. Trimming cost V 9 bases and J 7 bases; bases outside gene matches: 13. The CDR3 contains 13 residues. Germline V gene data show CDR1 as SGHRS and CDR2 as YFSETQ. The CDR3, as DNA: TGCGCCAAGGGGAGCGGGGAGATCCGGGAGCAGTACTTC. It translates to CAKGSGEIREQYF. Full variable domain (outside the CDR3, taken from reference TRBV5-1 and TRBJ2-7): KAGVTQTPRYLIKTRGQQVTLSCSPISGHRSVSWYQQTPGQGLQFLFEYFSETQRNKGNFPGRFSGRQFSNSRSEMNVSTLELGDSALYLCAKGSGEIREQYFGPGTRLTVT.

The chain recombines TRBV15 with TRBJ1-3; 8 positions match TRBD1. Germline V gene sequence: CDR1 LNHNV, CDR2 YYDKDF (reference sequence). V was clipped by 3 bases and J by 4 bases; unmatched bases: 5. CDR3 size: 15 residues. The CDR3 protein is CATSRPTGVGNTIYF. Here the CDR3 DNA reads TGTGCCACCAGCAGGCCGACAGGGGTCGGAAACACCATATATTTT.

The chain recombines TRBV5-8 with TRBJ2-7; 7 nucleotides agree with TRBD2. The CDR3 has 15 residues. The germline gives CDR1 SGHTS, CDR2 YDEGEE. The V segment lost 1 base and the J segment 4 bases; nucleotides outside the gene matches: 8. In DNA, the CDR3 is TGTGCCAGCAGCTTGTTTACGGGAGGCGGATACGAGCAGTACTTC. This gives the protein CASSLFTGGGYEQYF. Drawing the rest from reference TRBV5-8 and TRBJ2-7, the complete variable domain is EAGVTQSPTHLIKTRGQQATLRCSPISGHTSVYWYQQALGLGLQFLLWYDEGEERNRGNFPPRFSGRQFPNYSSELNVNALELEDSALYLCASSLFTGGGYEQYFGPGTRLTVT.

The rearrangement links TRBV7-3 to TRBJ2-1; the match to TRBD2 covers 10 bases. Looked up from germline, CDR1 is SGHTA and CDR2 is FQGTGA. This CDR3 has 15 amino acids. The V gene end was trimmed by 2 bases and the J gene end by 4 bases; junction bases not matched to a gene: 2. The CDR3 is CASSLVAGGYNEQFF. The CDR3 region has the DNA TGTGCCAGCAGCTTAGTAGCGGGAGGTTACAATGAGCAGTTCTTC.

The chain has TRBV30 and TRBJ2-7; D is possibly TRBD2 (5 bases). This CDR3 has 14 amino acids. The germline V and J ends were trimmed by 0 bases and 5 bases, with 14 bases remaining between them. The V gene's germline CDR1 is GTSNPN and CDR2 SVGIG (reference sequence). CDR3 amino acids: CAWSVEGWFHEQYF. CDR3 DNA sequence: TGTGCCTGGAGTGTAGAGGGCTGGTTTCACGAGCAGTACTTC.

Remarks on this clone: This specimen includes other DNA sequences encoding the same CDR3. This chain connects TRBV30 to TRBJ1-5; the D is unclear. V was trimmed by 1 base and J by 2 bases, leaving 6 bases between them. From germline, CDR1 is GTSNPN and CDR2 SVGIG (reference sequence). This CDR3 is built from 13 residues. The CDR3: CAWSAGGNQPQHF. CDR3 DNA sequence: TGTGCCTGGAGTGCCGGGGGCAATCAGCCCCAGCATTTT.

The chain has TRBV2 and TRBJ2-5, with D possibly TRBD1 on 5 matching bases. The CDR3 loop spans 16 amino acids. V lost 6 bases and J lost 1, with 18 bases in between. Per the germline V gene, CDR1 is SNHLY and CDR2 is FYNNEI. For the CDR3, the DNA is TGTGCCAGCAGAAGGGATTACAGGTTTTTCCAAGAGACCCAGTACTTC. Its protein product is CASRRDYRFFQETQYF.